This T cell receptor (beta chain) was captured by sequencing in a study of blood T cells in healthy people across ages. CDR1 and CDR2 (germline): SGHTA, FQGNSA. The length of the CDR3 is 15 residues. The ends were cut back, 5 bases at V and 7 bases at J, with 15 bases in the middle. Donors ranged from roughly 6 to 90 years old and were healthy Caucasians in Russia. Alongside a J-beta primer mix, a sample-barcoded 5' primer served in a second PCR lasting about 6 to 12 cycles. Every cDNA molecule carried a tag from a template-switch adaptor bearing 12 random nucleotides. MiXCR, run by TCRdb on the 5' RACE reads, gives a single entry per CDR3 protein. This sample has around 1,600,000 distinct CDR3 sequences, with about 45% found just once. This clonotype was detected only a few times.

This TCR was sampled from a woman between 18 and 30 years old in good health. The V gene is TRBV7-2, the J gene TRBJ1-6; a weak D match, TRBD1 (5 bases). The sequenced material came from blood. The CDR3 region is CASSPIQGGNSPLHF. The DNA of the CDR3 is TGTGCCAGCAGCCCTATCCAGGGAGGGAATTCACCCCTCCACTTT.